Below are 27 T cell receptor beta chains sequenced from a single sample in a study of T cell changes during pregnancy in multiple sclerosis. Profiled with immunoSEQ multiplex PCR; TCRdb holds only in-frame clones, not every one. The sample records 20,000 to 25,000 clones, 70% to 90% being singletons. The starting material was CD8+ T cells from peripheral blood mononuclear cells, obtained in the first trimester of pregnancy. The receptors were gathered from a female donor in good health, enrolled as a control in a pregnancy study.

The J gene is TRBJ2-7, the V gene TRBV7-6; 8 bases are shared with TRBD1. Germline V gives CDR1 SGHVS, CDR2 FNYEAQ. The CDR3 is 13 residues long. Germline trimming cut 5 bases from V and 6 bases from J; bases unmatched to any gene: 6. This CDR3 reads CASSPGQGTEQYF. The CDR3, as DNA: TGTGCCAGCAGCCCCGGACAGGGAACCGAGCAGTACTTC.

This clone was observed a handful of times. CDR3 sequence reads: CASTVSGVNSPLHF. As DNA, the CDR3 is TGTGCCAGCACCGTCTCGGGGGTTAATTCACCCCTCCACTTT. The chain joins TRBV7-9 to TRBJ1-6, with D possibly TRBD1 on 5 matching bases. V lost 7 bases and J lost 6, with 13 bases in between. The CDR3 has 14 amino acids. Germline-derived CDR1 and CDR2 are SEHNR and FQNEAQ (reference sequence).

The V and J genes are TRBV6-5 and TRBJ2-3; 7 bases fit TRBD2. The CDR3 extends over 12 amino acids. The junction had 0 bases not matched to a gene; V was cut back by 4 bases and J by 5 bases. Looked up from germline, CDR1 is MNHEY and CDR2 is SVGAGI. CDR3 amino acids: CASSLAGDTQYF. The CDR3 DNA follows: TGTGCCAGCAGTTTAGCGGGAGATACGCAGTATTTT.

The genes are TRBV5-1 and TRBJ2-1; D is perhaps TRBD2 (7 bases). The CDR3 is 16 residues long. Germline CDR1 is SGHRS and CDR2 is YFSETQ. Trimming removed 0 bases from V and 2 bases from J, with 12 bases in between. In DNA form, the CDR3 reads TGCGCCAGCAGCTTGGAATCGGGGGGCGCCTACAATGAGCAGTTCTTC. It codes for CASSLESGGAYNEQFF.

V usage is TRBV13 and J usage is TRBJ2-1; 8 bases align to TRBD2. Germline V gene lookup returns CDR1 PRHDT and CDR2 FYEKMQ (reference sequence). The length of the CDR3 is 15 residues. V shed 5 bases, J shed 6 bases, and the junction held 9 bases outside the gene matches. CDR3 sequence (DNA): TGTGCCAGCAGCCTGGTAGCGGGATCAGGCAATGAGCAGTTCTTC. Translating gives CASSLVAGSGNEQFF.

This clone has only one observation. The genes are TRBV29-1 and TRBJ1-5, with TRBD1 matching over 7 bases. J gave up 6 bases and V 3 bases, and 5 bases lay outside the gene matches. CDR3 size: 13 residues. The V gene's germline CDR1 is SQVTM and CDR2 ANQGSEA. The CDR3 sequence: CSVDVGGSQPQHF. The CDR3, as DNA: TGCAGCGTTGATGTAGGGGGCAGTCAGCCCCAGCATTTT.

DNA for the CDR3: TGTGCCAGCAGCTTCCGGGACAGCTTAGTTCTAGCCAAAAACATTCAGTACTTC. It specifies CASSFRDSLVLAKNIQYF. The chain uses TRBV7-9 and TRBJ2-4; 7 bases match TRBD1. Germline V gives CDR1 SEHNR, CDR2 FQNEAQ (reference sequence). The length of the CDR3 is 18 residues. Trimming took 3 bases from V and 0 from J; bases not matched to a gene: 11.

This chain joins TRBV19 and TRBJ2-6, with D tentatively TRBD2 (6 bases). This CDR3 region has 16 residues. Germline V gives CDR1 LNHDA, CDR2 SQIVND (reference sequence). The germline V and J ends were trimmed by 1 base and 2 bases, with 9 bases remaining between them. DNA of the CDR3: TGTGCCAGTAGTATAGGTCGGGGGACTGGGGCCAACGTCCTGACTTTC. Its protein is CASSIGRGTGANVLTF.

The chain employs TRBV9 and TRBJ2-1, with D possibly being TRBD2 (7 bases). CDR3 length equals 18 residues. V shed 0 bases and J shed 0 bases, with 16 bases lying between them. Germline loops: CDR1 SGDLS, CDR2 YYNGEE. The CDR3 nucleotides read TGTGCCAGCAGCGTAGAGGGGGGGGGCTCTAGCTCCTACAATGAGCAGTTCTTC. Encoded protein: CASSVEGGGSSSYNEQFF.

The genes are TRBV28 and TRBJ2-1; TRBD1 aligns across 7 bases. From germline, CDR1 is MDHEN and CDR2 SYDVKM. The CDR3 loop spans 13 amino acids. V gave up 2 bases and J gave up 9 bases; unmatched junction bases: 4. The CDR3 sequence is CASSLTGAGEQFF. The CDR3 DNA is TGTGCCAGCAGTTTAACAGGGGCTGGTGAGCAGTTCTTC.

The rearrangement links TRBV6-4 to TRBJ2-1; 14 bases match TRBD2. The trim removed 4 bases at V and 4 bases at J, leaving 0 bases unmatched. This CDR3 has 15 residues. The germline CDR1 and CDR2 sequences are MRHNA and SNTAGT. CDR3 residues: CASSGTSGGYNEQFF. In DNA, the CDR3 is TGTGCCAGCAGTGGGACTAGCGGGGGGTACAATGAGCAGTTCTTC.

A few counts support this clone. The CDR3 DNA is TGTGCCAGCAGCGGTAACAGGGGAAGGAACACTGAAGCTTTCTTT. Residues: CASSGNRGRNTEAFF. The V gene is TRBV27, the J gene TRBJ1-1, with TRBD1 identical over 7 bases. Germline V gene lookup returns CDR1 MNHEY and CDR2 SMNVEV (reference sequence). The V gene end was trimmed by 6 bases and the J gene end by 1 base; junction bases not matched to a gene: 8. The length of the CDR3 is 15 residues.

This chain links TRBV6-5 with TRBJ1-1; 7 nucleotides agree with TRBD1. CDR3 size: 13 residues. The V gene end was trimmed by 6 bases and the J gene end by 5 bases; junction bases not matched to a gene: 6. Germline lookup yields CDR1 MNHEY and CDR2 SVGAGI. The CDR3 DNA reads as TGTGCCAGCAGCCTATACAGGGGAACTGAAGCTTTCTTT. It encodes CASSLYRGTEAFF.

The DNA of the CDR3 is TGTGCCAGCAGCTTAAACGGGAGGGGCACTAATGAAAAACTGTTTTTT. Protein: CASSLNGRGTNEKLFF. This chain connects TRBV7-9 to TRBJ1-4, with D perhaps matching TRBD1 (5 bases). The CDR3 length is 16 residues. With 2 bases removed from V and 2 bases from J, the gap between germline ends came to 12 bases. Per the germline V gene, CDR1 is SEHNR and CDR2 is FQNEAQ (reference sequence).

This clone ranks as medium-sized. The chain couples TRBV4-2 to TRBJ2-7, with a tentative D call TRBD2 (6 bases). Germline loops: CDR1 LGHNA, CDR2 YNFKEQ. V lost 0 bases, J lost 0 bases, and 9 bases lay in between. This CDR3 has 15 amino acids. CDR3 sequence (DNA): TGTGCCAGCAGCCAAGATCTAGCGAGCTCCTACGAGCAGTACTTC. Its protein is CASSQDLASSYEQYF.

J is TRBJ1-1 and V is TRBV7-6, with TRBD1 matching over 9 bases. Unmatched junction bases numbered 14, after V lost 3 bases and J lost 3 bases. This CDR3 is 18 amino acids long. From germline, CDR1 is SGHVS and CDR2 FNYEAQ. The CDR3 bases are TGTGCCAGCAGCTTTCCCGTCGGGGACAGGGTCAGGGACACTGAAGCTTTCTTT. Encoded protein: CASSFPVGDRVRDTEAFF.

V and J are TRBV5-5 and TRBJ1-3; D remains unclear. Germline values: CDR1 SGHKS, CDR2 YYEKEE (reference sequence). V shed 0 bases and J shed 2 bases, with 15 bases lying between them. The CDR3 extends over 17 amino acids. The CDR3 coding sequence is TGTGCCAGCAGCTTGGGATGGGGAGGGAACCCTGGAAACACCATATATTTT. Its protein is CASSLGWGGNPGNTIYF.

The chain recombines TRBV6-5 with TRBJ2-2; D is possibly TRBD1 (5 bases). This CDR3 is 14 amino acids long. The V gene lost 2 bases and the J gene lost 4 bases, with 8 bases spanning the gap. Germline V lookup: CDR1 MNHEY, CDR2 SVGAGI. The CDR3 coding sequence is TGTGCCAGCAGTTACAGGGGTGGCACCGGGGAGCTGTTTTTT. Translated, it gives CASSYRGGTGELFF.

The genes are TRBV28 and TRBJ2-1, with a possible D match to TRBD2 (6 bases). Trimming stripped 3 bases from V and 5 bases from J, with 17 bases between. CDR3 size: 16 residues. Germline loops: CDR1 MDHEN, CDR2 SYDVKM. CDR3 in amino acids: CASSFKGSGLNNEQFF. CDR3 nucleotide sequence: TGTGCCAGCAGTTTTAAAGGTAGCGGACTGAACAATGAGCAGTTCTTC.

The chain is built from TRBV9 and TRBJ2-3; TRBD2 agrees at 7 bases. The germline gives CDR1 SGDLS, CDR2 YYNGEE. The V and J ends lost 4 bases and 2 bases, in that order; junction bases with no gene match: 10. This CDR3 contains 16 residues. This CDR3 reads CASSPGERGPTDTQYF. The DNA for the CDR3 is TGTGCCAGCAGCCCTGGGGAGCGGGGCCCCACAGATACGCAGTATTTT.

The V call is TRBV6-5, the J call TRBJ1-1; D is perhaps TRBD1 (6 bases). The CDR3 contains 14 residues. Germline V lookup: CDR1 MNHEY, CDR2 SVGAGI. V was cut by 5 bases and J by 1 base, with 11 bases left in between. The CDR3 DNA reads as TGTGCCAGCAGTACTCAGACAGGGAACACTGAAGCTTTCTTT. Translated, it gives CASSTQTGNTEAFF.

The gene calls are TRBV1 and TRBJ2-1; the table's D call TRBD2 went unverified against the DNA. TRBV1 is a pseudogene segment. The CDR3 is 18 amino acids. The CDR3 region has the DNA TGCACCAGCAGCCAAGATTTTATCATAGCGGGGGAAATCAATGAGCAGTTCTTC. Its protein is CTSSQDFIIAGEINEQFF.

The chain has TRBV12-5 and TRBJ1-1; D unclear. CDR1 LGHNT and CDR2 FRNRAP come from the germline V gene. Deletions cut 7 bases from V and 3 bases from J, with 18 bases between. The CDR3 consists of 15 residues. CDR3 in amino acids: CASAGGPQRYTEAFF. CDR3 sequence (DNA): TGTGCTAGTGCCGGAGGGCCTCAAAGGTACACTGAAGCTTTCTTT. Looking up the rest from reference TRBV12-5 and TRBJ1-1 gives the full variable domain: DARVTQTPRHKVTEMGQEVTMRCQPILGHNTVFWYRQTMMQGLELLAYFRNRAPLDDSGMPKDRFSAEMPDATLATLKIQPSEPRDSAVYFCASAGGPQRYTEAFFGQGTRLTVV.

The V and J genes are TRBV30 and TRBJ2-1; 9 nucleotides match TRBD2. V dropped 1 base and J dropped 10; count of bases not matched to a gene: 5. Germline lookup yields CDR1 GTSNPN and CDR2 SVGIG (reference sequence). The CDR3 sequence is 13 residues long. CDR3 coding DNA: TGTGCCTGGAGTGGCGCGGGAGGGCCGGAGCAGTTCTTC. Translation gives CAWSGAGGPEQFF.

The chain links TRBV4-3 to TRBJ2-3; 11 bases agree with TRBD2. Unmatched junction bases numbered 5, after V lost 2 bases and J lost 4 bases. This CDR3 comprises 16 residues. Germline V CDR1 and CDR2: LGHNA, YSLEER. The DNA for the CDR3 is TGCGCCAGCAGCCAACAACTAGCGGGGGCCGCAGATACGCAGTATTTT. Its translation: CASSQQLAGAADTQYF.

The chain uses TRBV7-4 and TRBJ1-4; TRBD1 matches 7 bases. Germline CDR1 and CDR2: SGHVT and SQSDAQ. Unmatched junction bases numbered 13, after V lost 5 bases and J lost 4 bases. The CDR3 extends over 17 amino acids. CDR3: CASSTRQGTRDNEKLFF. CDR3 nucleotides: TGTGCCAGCAGCACCCGACAGGGAACTCGGGATAATGAAAAACTGTTTTTT.

The chain recombines TRBV11-2 with TRBJ1-2; D is unresolved. From germline, CDR1 is SGHAT and CDR2 FQNNGV. CDR3 length equals 11 residues. Trimming stripped 6 bases from V and 8 bases from J, with 10 bases between. The CDR3 is CASSSIGGYTF. The CDR3 DNA reads TGTGCCAGCAGTTCCATCGGGGGCTACACCTTC.